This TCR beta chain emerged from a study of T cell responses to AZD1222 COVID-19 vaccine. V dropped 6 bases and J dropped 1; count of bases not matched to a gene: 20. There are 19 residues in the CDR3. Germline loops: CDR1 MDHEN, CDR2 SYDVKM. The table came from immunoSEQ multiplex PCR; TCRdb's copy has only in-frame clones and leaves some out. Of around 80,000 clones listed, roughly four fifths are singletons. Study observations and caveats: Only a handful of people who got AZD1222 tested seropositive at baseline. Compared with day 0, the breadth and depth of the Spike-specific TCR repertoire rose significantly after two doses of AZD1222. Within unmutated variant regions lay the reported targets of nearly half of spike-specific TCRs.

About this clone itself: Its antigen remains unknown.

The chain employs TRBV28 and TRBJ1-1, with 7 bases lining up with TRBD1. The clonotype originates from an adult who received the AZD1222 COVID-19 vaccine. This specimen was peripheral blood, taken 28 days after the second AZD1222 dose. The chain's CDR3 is CASRSGASGGRWENTEAFF. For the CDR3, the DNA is TGTGCCAGCAGGTCAGGGGCCTCAGGGGGAAGGTGGGAGAACACTGAAGCTTTCTTT.